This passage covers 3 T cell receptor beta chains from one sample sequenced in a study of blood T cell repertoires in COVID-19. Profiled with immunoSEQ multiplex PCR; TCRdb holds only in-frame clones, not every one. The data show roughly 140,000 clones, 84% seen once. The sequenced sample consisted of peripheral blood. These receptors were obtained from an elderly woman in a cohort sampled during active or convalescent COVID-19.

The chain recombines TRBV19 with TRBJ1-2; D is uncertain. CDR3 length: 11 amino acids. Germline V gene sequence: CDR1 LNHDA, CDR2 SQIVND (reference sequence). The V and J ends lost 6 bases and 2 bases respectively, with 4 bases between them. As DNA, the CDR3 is TGTGCCAGTAGACAGAACTATGGCTACACCTTC. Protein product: CASRQNYGYTF.

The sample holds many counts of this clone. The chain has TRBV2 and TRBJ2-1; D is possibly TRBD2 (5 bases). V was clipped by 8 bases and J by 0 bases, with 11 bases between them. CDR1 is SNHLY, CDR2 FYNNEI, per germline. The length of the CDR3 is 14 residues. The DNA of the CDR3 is TGTGCCAGCGAAACTAGGAGCTCCTACAATGAGCAGTTCTTC. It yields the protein CASETRSSYNEQFF.

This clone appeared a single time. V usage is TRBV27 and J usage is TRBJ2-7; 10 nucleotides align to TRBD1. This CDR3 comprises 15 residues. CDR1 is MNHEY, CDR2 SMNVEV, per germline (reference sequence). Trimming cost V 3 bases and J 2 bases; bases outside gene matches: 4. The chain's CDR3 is CASSFRDRGPYEQYF. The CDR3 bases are TGTGCCAGCAGTTTCCGGGACAGGGGCCCCTACGAGCAGTACTTC.